This TCR beta chain was sequenced in a study of T-cell reconstitution after alpha-beta-depleted transplantation in children. The germline V gene has CDR1 SGHTA and CDR2 FQGTGA. The CDR3 runs 17 residues. V lost 2 bases, J lost 0 bases, and 9 bases stayed unmatched. Points from the study as a whole: Expanded clones from the graft, numbering several hundred, reportedly supplied alpha-beta T cells about two months after transplant.

During its preparation, the TCRbeta library received unique molecular identifiers. TCRdb processed the PCR reads anew with MiXCR; each CDR3 protein has one entry. The table shows almost 600,000 distinct CDR3 sequences, with around 27% occurring only once. As for this clonotype: Its matching antigen is unknown.

V is TRBV7-3 and J is TRBJ1-1; 7 nucleotides match TRBD1. This material consisted of PBMCs, taken before TCRalphabeta/CD19-depleted stem cell transplant. The source is a boy in the first two years of life with Wiskott-Aldrich syndrome, due to receive a stem cell transplant. The DNA of the CDR3 is TGTGCCAGCAGCTTATATGGATTACAGGGGATGAACACTGAAGCTTTCTTT. Encoded protein: CASSLYGLQGMNTEAFF.